This T cell receptor (beta chain) was recorded in a study of T cells in Graves' hyperthyroidism and ophthalmopathy. Study at large: Peripheral blood was drawn at first diagnosis, prior to all treatment.

Pregnant or lactating patients were excluded, as were those with uncontrolled infection or other autoimmune disease. Study-wide results and caveats: A model built on 13 V-J features separated ophthalmopathy from stable hyperthyroidism. Among thyroid clonotypes expanded above 0.001, most also appeared in blood.

RNA transcripts served as the template for amplifying TCR beta CDR3 regions. The HTBI primer set drove a first-round RT-PCR of the TCR CDR3. Using its own MiXCR run on the multiplex PCR reads, TCRdb lists one record per CDR3 protein. The data hold roughly 400,000 distinct CDR3 sequences, with more than 12% observed a single time. With respect to this clonotype: Its antigen is unknown.

Sequenced sample: blood. This sequence originates from a man aged 50 to 60 with Graves' ophthalmopathy.

The CDR3 is CASGSSAGDQETQYF. The CDR3 nucleotides are TGTGCTAGTGGTTCATCGGCGGGAGACCAAGAGACCCAGTACTTC. The chain recombines TRBV12-5 with TRBJ2-5; 7 bases map to TRBD2. This CDR3 has 15 residues. Germline values: CDR1 LGHNT, CDR2 FRNRAP. Germline trimming cut 4 bases from V and 0 bases from J; bases unmatched to any gene: 5. Full variable domain (outside the CDR3, taken from reference TRBV12-5 and TRBJ2-5): DARVTQTPRHKVTEMGQEVTMRCQPILGHNTVFWYRQTMMQGLELLAYFRNRAPLDDSGMPKDRFSAEMPDATLATLKIQPSEPRDSAVYFCASGSSAGDQETQYFGPGTRLLVL.